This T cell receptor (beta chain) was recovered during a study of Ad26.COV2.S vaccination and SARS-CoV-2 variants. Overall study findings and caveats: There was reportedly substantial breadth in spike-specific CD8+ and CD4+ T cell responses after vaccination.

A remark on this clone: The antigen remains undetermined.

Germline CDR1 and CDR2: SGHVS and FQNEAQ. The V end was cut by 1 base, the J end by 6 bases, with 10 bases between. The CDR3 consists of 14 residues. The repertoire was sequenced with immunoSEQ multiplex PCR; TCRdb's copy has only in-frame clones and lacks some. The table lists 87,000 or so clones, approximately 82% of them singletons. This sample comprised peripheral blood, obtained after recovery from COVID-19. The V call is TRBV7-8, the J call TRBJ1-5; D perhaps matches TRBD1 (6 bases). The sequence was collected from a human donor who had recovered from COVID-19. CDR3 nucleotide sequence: TGTGCCAGCAGCTTAGGAGGGGGGCGTCAGCCCCAGCATTTT. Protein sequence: CASSLGGGRQPQHF.